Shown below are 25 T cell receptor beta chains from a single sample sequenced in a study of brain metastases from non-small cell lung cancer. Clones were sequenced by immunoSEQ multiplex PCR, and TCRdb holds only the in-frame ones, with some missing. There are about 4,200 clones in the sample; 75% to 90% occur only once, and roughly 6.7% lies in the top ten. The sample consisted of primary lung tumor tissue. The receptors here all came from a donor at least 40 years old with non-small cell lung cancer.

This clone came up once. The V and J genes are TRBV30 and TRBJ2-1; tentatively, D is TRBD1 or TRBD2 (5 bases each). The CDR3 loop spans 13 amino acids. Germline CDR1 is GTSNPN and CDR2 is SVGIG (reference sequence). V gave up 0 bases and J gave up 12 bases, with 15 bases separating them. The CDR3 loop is CAWSVLGSGRQFF. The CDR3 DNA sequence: TGTGCCTGGAGTGTACTAGGGTCGGGACGGCAGTTCTTC.

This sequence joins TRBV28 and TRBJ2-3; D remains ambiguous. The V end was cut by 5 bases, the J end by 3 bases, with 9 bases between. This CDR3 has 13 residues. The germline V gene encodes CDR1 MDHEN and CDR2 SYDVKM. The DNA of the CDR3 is TGTGCCAGCAGTATACCGCGGACAGATACGCAGTATTTT. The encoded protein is CASSIPRTDTQYF. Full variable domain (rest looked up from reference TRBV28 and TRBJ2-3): DVKVTQSSRYLVKRTGEKVFLECVQDMDHENMFWYRQDPGLGLRLIYFSYDVKMKEKGDIPEGYSVSREKKERFSLILESASTNQTSMYLCASSIPRTDTQYFGPGTRLTVL.

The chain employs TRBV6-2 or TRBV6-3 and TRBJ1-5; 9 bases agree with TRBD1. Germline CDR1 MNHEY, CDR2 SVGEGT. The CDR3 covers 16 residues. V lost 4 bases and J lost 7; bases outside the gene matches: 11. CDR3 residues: CASSSGLQGAWQPQHF. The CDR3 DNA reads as TGTGCCAGCAGTTCCGGATTACAGGGGGCATGGCAGCCCCAGCATTTT.

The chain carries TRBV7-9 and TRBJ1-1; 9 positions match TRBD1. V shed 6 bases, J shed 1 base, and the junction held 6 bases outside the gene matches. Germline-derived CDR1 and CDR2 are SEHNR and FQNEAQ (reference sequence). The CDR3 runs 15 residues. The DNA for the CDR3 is TGTGCCAGCAGATCCGACAGGGGGAAGAACACTGAAGCTTTCTTT. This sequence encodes CASRSDRGKNTEAFF. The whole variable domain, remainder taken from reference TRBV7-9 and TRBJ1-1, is DTGVSQNPRHKITKRGQNVTFRCDPISEHNRLYWYRQTLGQGPEFLTYFQNEAQLEKSRLLSDRFSAERPKGSFSTLEIQRTEQGDSAMYLCASRSDRGKNTEAFFGQGTRLTVV.

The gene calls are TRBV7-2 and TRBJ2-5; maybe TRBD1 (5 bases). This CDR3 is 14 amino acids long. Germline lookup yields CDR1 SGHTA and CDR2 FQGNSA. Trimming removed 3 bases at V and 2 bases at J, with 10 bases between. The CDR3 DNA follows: TGTGCCAGCAGCTTGACAGCACCTCAAGAGACCCAGTACTTC. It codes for CASSLTAPQETQYF. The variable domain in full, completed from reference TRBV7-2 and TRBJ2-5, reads GAGVSQSPSNKVTEKGKDVELRCDPISGHTALYWYRQSLGQGLEFLIYFQGNSAPDKSGLPSDRFSAERTGGSVSTLTIQRTQQEDSAVYLCASSLTAPQETQYFGPGTRLLVL.

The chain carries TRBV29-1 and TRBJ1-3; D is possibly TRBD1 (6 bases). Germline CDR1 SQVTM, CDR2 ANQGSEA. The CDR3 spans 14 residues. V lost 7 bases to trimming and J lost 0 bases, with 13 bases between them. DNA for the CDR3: TGCAGCGGCGCAGGGGCCGCCTCTGGAAACACCATATATTTT. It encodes CSGAGAASGNTIYF.

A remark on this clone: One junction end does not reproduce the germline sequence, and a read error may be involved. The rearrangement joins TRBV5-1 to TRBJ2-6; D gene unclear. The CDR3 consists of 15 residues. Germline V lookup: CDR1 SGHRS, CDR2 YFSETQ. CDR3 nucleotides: TGCACCAGCAGCTTAACAGCCTCTGGGGCCAACGTCCTGACTTTC. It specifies CTSSLTASGANVLTF.

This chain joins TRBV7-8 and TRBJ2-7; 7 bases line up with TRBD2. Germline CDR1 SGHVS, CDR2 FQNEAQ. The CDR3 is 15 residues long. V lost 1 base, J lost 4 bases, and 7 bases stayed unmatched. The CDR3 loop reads CASSLGREGLYEQYF. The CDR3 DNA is TGTGCCAGCAGCTTAGGGAGGGAGGGTCTGTACGAGCAGTACTTC.

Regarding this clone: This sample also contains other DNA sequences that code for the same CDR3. CDR3 sequence reads: CASSMGGLNTEAFF. As DNA, the CDR3 is TGTGCCAGTAGTATGGGTGGCTTGAACACTGAAGCTTTCTTT. The chain couples TRBV19 to TRBJ1-1; D gene uncertain. V shed 3 bases and J shed 0 bases, with 8 bases lying between them. Germline lookup yields CDR1 LNHDA and CDR2 SQIVND (reference sequence). The length of the CDR3 is 14 residues. Together with reference TRBV19 and TRBJ1-1, the CDR3 gives the full variable domain: DGGITQSPKYLFRKEGQNVTLSCEQNLNHDAMYWYRQDPGQGLRLIYYSQIVNDFQKGDIAEGYSVSREKKESFPLTVTSAQKNPTAFYLCASSMGGLNTEAFFGQGTRLTVV.

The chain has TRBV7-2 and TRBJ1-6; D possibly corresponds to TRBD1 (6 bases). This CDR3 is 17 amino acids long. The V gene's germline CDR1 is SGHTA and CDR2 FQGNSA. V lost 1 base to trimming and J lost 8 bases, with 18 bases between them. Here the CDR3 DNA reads TGTGCCAGCAGCTTAGGGCTCCAAACAGGGAGATATTCACCCCTCCACTTT. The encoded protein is CASSLGLQTGRYSPLHF.

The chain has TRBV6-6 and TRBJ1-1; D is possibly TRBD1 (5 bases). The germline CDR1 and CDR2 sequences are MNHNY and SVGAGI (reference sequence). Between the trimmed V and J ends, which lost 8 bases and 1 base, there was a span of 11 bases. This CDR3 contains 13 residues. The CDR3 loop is CASGIGGNTEAFF. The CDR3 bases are TGTGCCAGCGGGATCGGGGGGAACACTGAAGCTTTCTTT.

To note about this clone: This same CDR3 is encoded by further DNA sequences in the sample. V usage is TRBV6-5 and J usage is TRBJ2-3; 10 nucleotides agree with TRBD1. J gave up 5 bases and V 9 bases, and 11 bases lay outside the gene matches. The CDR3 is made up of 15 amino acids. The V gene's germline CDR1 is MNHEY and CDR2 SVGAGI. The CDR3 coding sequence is TGTGCCAGTAGTCCGACAGGGGGCTCCGGAGATACGCAGTATTTT. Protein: CASSPTGGSGDTQYF.

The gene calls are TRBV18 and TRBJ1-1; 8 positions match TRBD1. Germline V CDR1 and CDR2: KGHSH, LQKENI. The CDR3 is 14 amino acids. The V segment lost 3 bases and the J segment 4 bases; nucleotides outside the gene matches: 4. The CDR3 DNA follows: TGTGCCAGCTCACCGGCAGGGGGCGGCACTGAAGCTTTCTTT. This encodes CASSPAGGGTEAFF.

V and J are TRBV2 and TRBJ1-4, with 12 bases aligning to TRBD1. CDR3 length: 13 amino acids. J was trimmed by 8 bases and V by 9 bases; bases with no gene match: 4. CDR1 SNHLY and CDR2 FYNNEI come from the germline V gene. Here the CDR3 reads CARGTGGGEKLFF. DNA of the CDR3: TGTGCCAGAGGGACAGGGGGCGGAGAAAAACTGTTTTTT.

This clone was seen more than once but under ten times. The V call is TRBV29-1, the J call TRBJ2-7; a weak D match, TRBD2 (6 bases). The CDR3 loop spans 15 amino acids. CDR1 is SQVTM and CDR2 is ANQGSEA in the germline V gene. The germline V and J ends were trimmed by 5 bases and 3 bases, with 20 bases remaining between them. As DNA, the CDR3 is TGCAGCGTTTTATTTATGGGACTTCCTTTCTACGAGCAGTACTTC. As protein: CSVLFMGLPFYEQYF.

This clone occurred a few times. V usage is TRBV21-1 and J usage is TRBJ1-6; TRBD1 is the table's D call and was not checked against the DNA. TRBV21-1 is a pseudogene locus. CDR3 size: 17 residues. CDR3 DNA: TGTGCCAGCATCGACTTACAGGGAGCGCGTGGCAATTCACCCCTCCACTTT. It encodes CASIDLQGARGNSPLHF.

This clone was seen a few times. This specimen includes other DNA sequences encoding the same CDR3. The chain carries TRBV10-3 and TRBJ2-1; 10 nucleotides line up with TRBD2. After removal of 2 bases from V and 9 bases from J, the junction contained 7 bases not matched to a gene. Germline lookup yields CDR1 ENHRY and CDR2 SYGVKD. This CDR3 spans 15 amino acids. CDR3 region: CAISEPLAGVGEQFF. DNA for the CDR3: TGTGCCATCAGTGAGCCCCTAGCGGGAGTTGGTGAGCAGTTCTTC.

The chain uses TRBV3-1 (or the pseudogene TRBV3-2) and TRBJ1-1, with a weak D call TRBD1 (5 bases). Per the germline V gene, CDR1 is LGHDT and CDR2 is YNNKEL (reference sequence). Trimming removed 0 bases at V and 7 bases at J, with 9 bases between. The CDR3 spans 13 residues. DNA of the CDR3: TGTGCCAGCAGCCAAGATTCGAGGGGTGAAGCTTTCTTT. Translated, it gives CASSQDSRGEAFF.

The CDR3 spells CASSLVGEAFF. The CDR3 coding sequence is TGTGCCAGCAGCTTAGTTGGGGAAGCTTTCTTT. The rearrangement uses TRBV5-4 and TRBJ1-1; D is ambiguous. This CDR3 has 11 amino acids. The V end lost 2 bases, the J end lost 8 bases, and 7 bases lay between the germline ends. Germline CDR1 and CDR2: SGHNT and YYREEE (reference sequence).

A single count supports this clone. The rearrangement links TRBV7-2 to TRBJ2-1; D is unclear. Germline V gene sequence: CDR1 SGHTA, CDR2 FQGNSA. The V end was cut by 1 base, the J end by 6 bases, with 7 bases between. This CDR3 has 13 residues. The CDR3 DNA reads TGTGCCAGCAGCTTAGGACCGCTCAATGAGCAGTTCTTC. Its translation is CASSLGPLNEQFF.

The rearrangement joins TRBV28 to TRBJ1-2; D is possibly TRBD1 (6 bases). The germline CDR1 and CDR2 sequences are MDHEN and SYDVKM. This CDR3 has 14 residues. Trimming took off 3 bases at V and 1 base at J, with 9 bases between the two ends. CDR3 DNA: TGTGCCAGCAGTTTCAGGGGTTATAACTATGGCTACACCTTC. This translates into CASSFRGYNYGYTF.

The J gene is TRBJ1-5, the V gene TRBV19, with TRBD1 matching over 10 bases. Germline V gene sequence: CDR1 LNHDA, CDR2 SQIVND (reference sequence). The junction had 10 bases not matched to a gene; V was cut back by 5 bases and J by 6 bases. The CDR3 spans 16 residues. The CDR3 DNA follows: TGTGCCAGTAGTTCACGCGGGACAGGGGATGCTCAGCCCCAGCATTTT. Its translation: CASSSRGTGDAQPQHF.

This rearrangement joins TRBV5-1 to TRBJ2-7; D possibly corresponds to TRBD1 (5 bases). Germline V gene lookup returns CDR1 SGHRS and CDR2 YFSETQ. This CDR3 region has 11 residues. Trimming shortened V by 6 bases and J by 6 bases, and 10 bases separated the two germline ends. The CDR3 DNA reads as TGCGCCAGCAAGGGGTGGGGCGAGCAGTACTTC. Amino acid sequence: CASKGWGEQYF.

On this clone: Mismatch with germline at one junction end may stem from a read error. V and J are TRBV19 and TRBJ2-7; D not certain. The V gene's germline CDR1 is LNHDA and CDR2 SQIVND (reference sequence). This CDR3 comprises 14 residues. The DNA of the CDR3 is TGTGCCAGTAGTACAGATTTAACTACCAGCGAGCAGTACTTT. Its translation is CASSTDLTTSEQYF.

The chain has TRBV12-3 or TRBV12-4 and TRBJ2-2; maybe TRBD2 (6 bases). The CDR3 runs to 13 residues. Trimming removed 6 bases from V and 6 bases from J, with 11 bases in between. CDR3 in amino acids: CASSLTSPGELFF. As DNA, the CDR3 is TGTGCCAGCAGCCTGACTAGTCCCGGGGAGCTGTTTTTT.